This section outlines one T cell receptor (beta chain) sequence together with its context. The data were taken from a study of T cells in Graves' hyperthyroidism and ophthalmopathy. Stable disease denoted Graves' hyperthyroidism without ophthalmopathy progression within 18 months. The CDR3 spans 17 residues. V dropped 0 bases and J dropped 4; count of bases not matched to a gene: 8. Germline assignment: CDR1 SGHDN and CDR2 FVKESK. TCR beta CDR3 regions were amplified from RNA transcripts. The HTBI set primed first-round TCR CDR3 RT-PCR. One entry per CDR3 protein, called by TCRdb with MiXCR from the multiplex PCR reads. The repertoire holds under 650,000 distinct CDR3 sequences, with under 20% as singletons.

Sequenced sample: blood. This clonotype was sampled from a woman aged 25-40 years with Graves' hyperthyroidism. The V call is TRBV14, the J call TRBJ2-2; 7 nucleotides line up with TRBD2. CDR3 DNA sequence: TGTGCCAGCAGCCAAGATCGAAGGACGGGGGGCACCGGGGAGCTGTTTTTT. Encoded protein: CASSQDRRTGGTGELFF.